Listed here are 30 T cell receptor beta chains from one sample, sequenced in a study of blood T cell repertoires in COVID-19. Some clones are missing from TCRdb's copy, which holds only in-frame ones; the method was immunoSEQ multiplex PCR. The profile shows some 160,000 clones, around 81% of them singletons. The source material was peripheral blood. These receptors were collected from a man aged 65 to 79 with active or convalescent COVID-19.

V is TRBV5-4 and J is TRBJ1-1; unclear D gene. Trimming pared 0 bases from V and 4 bases from J, leaving 16 bases between. Germline loops: CDR1 SGHNT, CDR2 YYREEE (reference sequence). The CDR3 length is 16 residues. The CDR3 DNA reads TGTGCCAGCAGCTTGGATGGAGGTACGGTAGGCACTGAAGCTTTCTTT. Translation gives CASSLDGGTVGTEAFF. The full variable domain, in which reference TRBV5-4 and TRBJ1-1 provide the parts outside the CDR3, is ETGVTQSPTHLIKTRGQQVTLRCSSQSGHNTVSWYQQALGQGPQFIFQYYREEENGRGNFPPRFSGLQFPNYSSELNVNALELDDSALYLCASSLDGGTVGTEAFFGQGTRLTVV.

The CDR3 sequence: CASSYTSLGETQYF. CDR3 bases: TGCGCCAGCAGCTACACTAGCTTAGGCGAGACCCAGTACTTC. V and J are TRBV5-1 and TRBJ2-5; D may be TRBD2 (6 bases). The CDR3 sequence is 14 residues long. Between the trimmed V and J ends, which lost 3 bases and 5 bases, there was a span of 14 bases. Germline V gene sequence: CDR1 SGHRS, CDR2 YFSETQ.

The table lists this clone with a count of one. This chain links TRBV11-2 with TRBJ2-1, with a tentative D call TRBD1 (5 bases). The CDR3 loop spans 15 amino acids. The germline gives CDR1 SGHAT, CDR2 FQNNGV. V was clipped by 5 bases and J by 6 bases, with 17 bases between them. The CDR3 protein is CASSLRQTPFNEQFF. The CDR3 region has the DNA TGTGCCAGCAGCCTCCGACAGACTCCGTTCAATGAGCAGTTCTTC.

In regard to this clone: This sample includes further DNA sequences coding for the same CDR3. V usage is TRBV5-1 and J usage is TRBJ2-3, with TRBD2 identical over 12 bases. Trimming removed 1 base from V and 3 bases from J; junction bases left unmatched: 3. The CDR3 runs 16 residues. CDR1 SGHRS and CDR2 YFSETQ come from the germline V gene. CDR3 DNA: TGCGCCAGCAGCTTGCCCCTAGCGGGAGGGACAGATACGCAGTATTTT. As protein: CASSLPLAGGTDTQYF. The full variable domain, its missing parts supplied by reference TRBV5-1 and TRBJ2-3, is KAGVTQTPRYLIKTRGQQVTLSCSPISGHRSVSWYQQTPGQGLQFLFEYFSETQRNKGNFPGRFSGRQFSNSRSEMNVSTLELGDSALYLCASSLPLAGGTDTQYFGPGTRLTVL.

The genes are TRBV19 and TRBJ1-2; unclear D gene. Germline loops: CDR1 LNHDA, CDR2 SQIVND (reference sequence). The CDR3 contains 12 residues. Trimming cost V 5 bases and J 3 bases, with 7 bases left between them. The CDR3 reads CASSPGHYGYTF. The CDR3 DNA reads TGTGCCAGTAGTCCTGGGCACTATGGCTACACCTTC.

The V and J genes are TRBV7-2 and TRBJ1-4; D is undetermined. The CDR3 runs 15 residues. Germline CDR1 SGHTA, CDR2 FQGNSA. The ends were cut back, 5 bases at V and 0 bases at J, with 10 bases in the middle. CDR3 in DNA: TGTGCCAGCAGCCGGTCGGGTTCAACTAATGAAAAACTGTTTTTT. This encodes CASSRSGSTNEKLFF.

This clone occurred a few times. This rearrangement joins TRBV4-1 to TRBJ1-5; D might be TRBD1 (5 bases). The V end was cut by 3 bases, the J end by 1 base, with 13 bases between. The CDR3 contains 16 residues. CDR1 is MGHRA, CDR2 YSYEKL, per germline. The CDR3, as DNA: TGCGCCAGCAGCCAGGCCTTTGACAGAAGCAATCAGCCCCAGCATTTT. This translates into CASSQAFDRSNQPQHF.

At least ten counts were recorded for this clone. The chain employs TRBV6-2 or TRBV6-3 and TRBJ1-1, with D hard to call. The germline gives CDR1 MNHEY, CDR2 SVGEGT. The CDR3 runs to 14 residues. V shed 5 bases and J shed 2 bases, with 12 bases lying between them. The CDR3 protein is CASSRAGLNTEAFF. For the CDR3, the DNA is TGTGCCAGCAGTCGCGCGGGCCTTAACACTGAAGCTTTCTTT.

About this clone itself: The same CDR3 is also encoded by other DNA sequences in this sample. The V gene is TRBV5-1, the J gene TRBJ2-2; TRBD1 matches at 8 bases. J was trimmed by 1 base and V by 5 bases; bases with no gene match: 4. Germline lookup yields CDR1 SGHRS and CDR2 YFSETQ. The CDR3 extends over 15 amino acids. In nucleotides, the CDR3 is TGCGCCAGCAGTTATGGGACAGGGAACACCGGGGAGCTGTTTTTT. Residues: CASSYGTGNTGELFF. Together with reference TRBV5-1 and TRBJ2-2, the CDR3 gives the full variable domain: KAGVTQTPRYLIKTRGQQVTLSCSPISGHRSVSWYQQTPGQGLQFLFEYFSETQRNKGNFPGRFSGRQFSNSRSEMNVSTLELGDSALYLCASSYGTGNTGELFFGEGSRLTVL.

This clone occurred a few times. The chain has TRBV6-2 or TRBV6-3 and TRBJ1-2; no reliable D call. Germline CDR1 and CDR2: MNHEY and SVGEGT. The V end was cut by 5 bases, the J end by 2 bases, with 15 bases between. The CDR3 sequence is 15 residues long. CDR3 sequence (DNA): TGTGCCAGCAGTCGACACGGGAGGAGAAACTATGGCTACACCTTC. Translated: CASSRHGRRNYGYTF.

The gene calls are TRBV6-2 or TRBV6-3 and TRBJ2-7, with TRBD1 identical over 8 bases. This CDR3 has 16 amino acids. The trim removed 2 bases at V and 6 bases at J, leaving 12 bases unmatched. Germline V gene lookup returns CDR1 MNHEY and CDR2 SVGEGT. The CDR3 nucleotides read TGTGCCAGCAGTTACCTCAGGACAGGGTCATCGAGCGAGCAGTACTTC. Protein: CASSYLRTGSSSEQYF.

The J gene is TRBJ1-1, the V gene TRBV18, with 7 nucleotides matching TRBD1. Trimming took 5 bases from V and 0 from J; bases not matched to a gene: 6. The CDR3 sequence is 15 residues long. Germline V CDR1 and CDR2: KGHSH, LQKENI. CDR3 coding DNA: TGTGCCAGCTCATCGGGACAGCGAATGAACACTGAAGCTTTCTTT. Encoded protein: CASSSGQRMNTEAFF.

V is TRBV7-2 and J is TRBJ2-2; TRBD1 is a possible D gene (6 bases). Germline CDR1 and CDR2: SGHTA and FQGNSA. The CDR3 length is 16 residues. Trimming pared 5 bases from V and 3 bases from J, leaving 16 bases between. The DNA of the CDR3 is TGTGCCAGCAGCGCGCAGGGTACAGGGTACACCGGGGAGCTGTTTTTT. Protein product: CASSAQGTGYTGELFF.

This chain uses TRBV29-1 with TRBJ2-3; 9 bases match TRBD1. With 6 bases clipped from V and 5 bases from J, the junction kept 12 bases outside the gene matches. The germline gives CDR1 SQVTM, CDR2 ANQGSEA. The CDR3 covers 15 residues. The DNA for the CDR3 is TGCAGCGTAGGAACAGGGGGCGCCGGGAAAGATACGCAGTATTTT. This codes for CSVGTGGAGKDTQYF.

This sequence joins TRBV27 and TRBJ2-7; no clear D. The CDR3 has 13 amino acids. Germline CDR1 and CDR2: MNHEY and SMNVEV (reference sequence). Deletions cut 2 bases from V and 2 bases from J, with 7 bases between. This CDR3 reads CASSLGRAYEQYF. For the CDR3, the DNA is TGTGCCAGCAGTTTAGGGCGAGCCTACGAGCAGTACTTC.

The chain couples TRBV11-2 to TRBJ1-6; 9 bases fit TRBD1. V was pared by 6 bases and J by 4 bases, with 4 bases of the junction left unmatched. The germline CDR1 and CDR2 sequences are SGHAT and FQNNGV. CDR3 length: 15 amino acids. The CDR3 here is CASRGQGAYNSPLHF. The CDR3 region has the DNA TGTGCCAGCAGGGGACAGGGAGCTTATAATTCACCCCTCCACTTT.

V and J are TRBV18 and TRBJ1-5; the D is unclear. This CDR3 has 15 residues. V lost 2 bases and J lost 0, with 8 bases in between. The germline gives CDR1 KGHSH, CDR2 LQKENI. The CDR3 loop reads CASSPTAGSNQPQHF. In DNA form, the CDR3 reads TGTGCCAGCTCACCAACCGCCGGTAGCAATCAGCCCCAGCATTTT. Full variable domain (missing parts from reference TRBV18 and TRBJ1-5): NAGVMQNPRHLVRRRGQEARLRCSPMKGHSHVYWYRQLPEEGLKFMVYLQKENIIDESGMPKERFSAEFPKEGPSILRIQQVVRGDSAAYFCASSPTAGSNQPQHFGDGTRLSIL.

Concerning this clone: This CDR3 is also generated by other DNA sequences in the sample. The chain uses TRBV7-2 and TRBJ2-2, with unresolved D. Deletions cut 2 bases from V and 6 bases from J, with 4 bases between. The CDR3 spans 12 residues. Germline V gene lookup returns CDR1 SGHTA and CDR2 FQGNSA. The CDR3 spells CASSLRAGELFF. The CDR3 region has the DNA TGTGCCAGCAGCTTACGGGCCGGGGAGCTGTTTTTT.

This sequence joins TRBV2 and TRBJ1-2; tentatively, D is TRBD1 (5 bases). The CDR3 has 12 residues. In germline, CDR1 is SNHLY, CDR2 FYNNEI. The ends were cut back, 5 bases at V and 4 bases at J, with 8 bases in the middle. The DNA of the CDR3 is TGTGCCAGCAGTAGACAGCTCTATGGCTACACCTTC. Protein product: CASSRQLYGYTF. The full variable domain, with the rest looked up from reference TRBV2 and TRBJ1-2, is EPEVTQTPSHQVTQMGQEVILRCVPISNHLYFYWYRQILGQKVEFLVSFYNNEISEKSEIFDDQFSVERPDGSNFTLKIRSTKLEDSAMYFCASSRQLYGYTFGSGTRLTVV.

This clone was picked up many times. This chain joins TRBV5-4 and TRBJ2-3, with TRBD2 matching 7 bases. The trim removed 5 bases at V and 5 bases at J, leaving 11 bases unmatched. CDR3 length: 15 amino acids. Looked up from germline, CDR1 is SGHNT and CDR2 is YYREEE (reference sequence). CDR3 DNA: TGTGCCAGCAGGGCGGTTGGCGGGAGAGTAGATACGCAGTATTTT. Its translation: CASRAVGGRVDTQYF. The full variable domain, rest sourced from reference TRBV5-4 and TRBJ2-3, is ETGVTQSPTHLIKTRGQQVTLRCSSQSGHNTVSWYQQALGQGPQFIFQYYREEENGRGNFPPRFSGLQFPNYSSELNVNALELDDSALYLCASRAVGGRVDTQYFGPGTRLTVL.

This sequence joins TRBV7-2 and TRBJ2-7; TRBD2 matches 7 bases. J lost 1 base, V lost 5 bases, and 5 bases had no gene match. The CDR3 runs to 14 residues. CDR1 is SGHTA and CDR2 is FQGNSA in the germline V gene. The CDR3 here is CASSPRGGSYEQYF. CDR3 DNA: TGTGCCAGCAGCCCCCGGGGAGGGTCCTACGAGCAGTACTTC.

The chain combines TRBV10-3 with TRBJ2-7; 7 bases are shared with TRBD1. J lost 0 bases, V lost 6 bases, and 5 bases had no gene match. The CDR3 runs to 14 residues. CDR1 is ENHRY, CDR2 SYGVKD, per germline. As DNA, the CDR3 is TGTGCCATCAGCCCGGGACAGAACTCCTACGAGCAGTACTTC. Translating gives CAISPGQNSYEQYF.

This chain uses TRBV3-1 (or the pseudogene TRBV3-2) with TRBJ2-2; 14 nucleotides align to TRBD2. V gave up 0 bases and J gave up 4 bases; unmatched junction bases: 4. The CDR3 totals 18 residues. Germline V CDR1 and CDR2: LGHDT, YNNKEL (reference sequence). CDR3 DNA sequence: TGTGCCAGCAGCCAAGATGGGGGACTAGCGGGAGTCACCGGGGAGCTGTTTTTT. It specifies CASSQDGGLAGVTGELFF.

The rearrangement uses TRBV29-1 and TRBJ2-2; 7 bases agree with TRBD2. Losses at the gene ends were 2 bases for V and 5 bases for J; bases not matched to a gene: 2. Germline lookup yields CDR1 SQVTM and CDR2 ANQGSEA. The CDR3 has 13 residues. CDR3 sequence: CSVEPGGTGELFF. The CDR3 DNA follows: TGCAGCGTTGAACCGGGGGGAACCGGGGAGCTGTTTTTT.

This clone was counted once. This chain connects TRBV27 to TRBJ2-7; TRBD1 matches at 9 bases. The V gene's germline CDR1 is MNHEY and CDR2 SMNVEV (reference sequence). This CDR3 comprises 16 residues. The V segment lost 2 bases and the J segment 5 bases; nucleotides outside the gene matches: 10. CDR3 DNA: TGTGCCAGCAGTTTAGGTCCGGGACAGGGCGGCCACGAGCAGTACTTC. The encoded protein is CASSLGPGQGGHEQYF.

The chain carries TRBV11-1 and TRBJ1-4; the D is unclear. CDR3 length equals 15 residues. The germline V gene has CDR1 SGHAT and CDR2 FQDESV (reference sequence). Trimming took 4 bases from V and 0 from J, leaving 9 bases between them. The CDR3 DNA reads as TGTGCCAGCAGCTCGAGGGTCGCAACTAATGAAAAACTGTTTTTT. This translates into CASSSRVATNEKLFF.

This rearrangement joins TRBV29-1 to TRBJ1-5; D is ambiguous. Trimming removed 4 bases at V and 0 bases at J, with 7 bases between. There are 13 residues in the CDR3. In germline, CDR1 is SQVTM, CDR2 ANQGSEA. The CDR3 spells CSVVSDSNQPQHF. CDR3 in DNA: TGCAGCGTTGTCAGCGATAGCAATCAGCCCCAGCATTTT.

This clone was seen more than once but under ten times. The chain couples TRBV18 to TRBJ2-3; 11 bases line up with TRBD1. The V segment lost 3 bases and the J segment 5 bases; nucleotides outside the gene matches: 4. From germline, CDR1 is KGHSH and CDR2 LQKENI. The CDR3 length is 15 residues. CDR3 loop: CASSPRTGGVDTQYF. The CDR3, as DNA: TGTGCCAGCTCACCGCGGACAGGGGGCGTAGATACGCAGTATTTT.

This chain uses TRBV11-2 with TRBJ2-7; D remains ambiguous. This CDR3 has 13 amino acids. The V and J ends lost 0 bases and 6 bases respectively, with 9 bases between them. CDR1 and CDR2 from the germline V gene are SGHAT and FQNNGV. The chain's CDR3 is CASSLEYRAEQYF. The CDR3 nucleotides read TGTGCCAGCAGCTTAGAGTATCGAGCCGAGCAGTACTTC.

The chain joins TRBV5-1 to TRBJ1-2; tentatively, D is TRBD1 (5 bases). This CDR3 contains 14 residues. Germline V gene data show CDR1 as SGHRS and CDR2 as YFSETQ. V was clipped by 4 bases and J by 1 base, with 11 bases between them. CDR3: CASSPNRNNYGYTF. In nucleotides, the CDR3 is TGCGCCAGCAGCCCGAACAGGAATAACTATGGCTACACCTTC.